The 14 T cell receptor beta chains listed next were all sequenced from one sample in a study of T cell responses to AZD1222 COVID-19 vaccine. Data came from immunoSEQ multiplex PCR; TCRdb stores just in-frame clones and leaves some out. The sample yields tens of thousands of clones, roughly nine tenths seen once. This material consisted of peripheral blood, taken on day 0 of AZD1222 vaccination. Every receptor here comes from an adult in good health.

The CDR3 DNA sequence: TGTGCCAGCAGCAGGACTTGGAGGGCCGCCACTGAAGCTTTCTTT. Amino acids: CASSRTWRAATEAFF. The chain combines TRBV21-1 with TRBJ1-1. TRBV21-1 is a pseudogene segment. This CDR3 has 15 amino acids.

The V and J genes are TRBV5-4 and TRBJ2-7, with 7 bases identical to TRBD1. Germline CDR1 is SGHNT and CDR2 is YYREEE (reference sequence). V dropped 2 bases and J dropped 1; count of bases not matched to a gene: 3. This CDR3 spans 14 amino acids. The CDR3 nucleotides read TGTGCCAGCAGCTTCCGGGACAGATCCTACGAGCAGTACTTC. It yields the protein CASSFRDRSYEQYF.

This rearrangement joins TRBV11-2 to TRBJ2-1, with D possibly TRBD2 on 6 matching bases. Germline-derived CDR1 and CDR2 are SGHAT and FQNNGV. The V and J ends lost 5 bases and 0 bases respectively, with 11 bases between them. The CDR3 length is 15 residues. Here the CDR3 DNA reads TGTGCCAGCAGCCGGAGGGGTAGCTCCTACAATGAGCAGTTCTTC. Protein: CASSRRGSSYNEQFF.

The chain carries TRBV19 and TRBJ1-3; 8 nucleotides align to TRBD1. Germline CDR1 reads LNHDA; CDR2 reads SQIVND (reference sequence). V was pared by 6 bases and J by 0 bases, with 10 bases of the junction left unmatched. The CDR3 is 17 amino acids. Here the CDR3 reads CASRPQGAGVSGNTIYF. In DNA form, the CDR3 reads TGTGCCAGTAGACCCCAGGGGGCAGGGGTCTCTGGAAACACCATATATTTT.

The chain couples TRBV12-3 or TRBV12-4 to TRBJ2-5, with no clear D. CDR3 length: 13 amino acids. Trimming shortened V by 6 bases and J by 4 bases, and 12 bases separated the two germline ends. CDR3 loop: CASRRSPGETQYF. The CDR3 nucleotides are TGTGCCAGCAGGAGATCACCCGGAGAGACCCAGTACTTC.

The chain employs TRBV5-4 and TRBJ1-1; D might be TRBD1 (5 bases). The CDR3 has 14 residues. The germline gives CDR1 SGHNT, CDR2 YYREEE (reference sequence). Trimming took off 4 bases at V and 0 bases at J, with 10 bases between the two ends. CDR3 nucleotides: TGTGCCAGCAGCCCGACGGGGGTGAACACTGAAGCTTTCTTT. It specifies CASSPTGVNTEAFF.

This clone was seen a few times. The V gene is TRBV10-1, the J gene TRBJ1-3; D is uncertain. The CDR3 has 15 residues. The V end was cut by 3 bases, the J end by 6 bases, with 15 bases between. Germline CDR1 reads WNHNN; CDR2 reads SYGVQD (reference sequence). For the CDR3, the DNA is TGCGCCAGCAGTGAACAGACCTCTGGAGTAAACACCATATATTTT. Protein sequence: CASSEQTSGVNTIYF.

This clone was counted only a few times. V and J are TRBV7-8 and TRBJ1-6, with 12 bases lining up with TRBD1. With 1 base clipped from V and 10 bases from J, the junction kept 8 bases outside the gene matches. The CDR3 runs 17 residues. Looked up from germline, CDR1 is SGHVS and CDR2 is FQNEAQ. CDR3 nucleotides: TGTGCCAGCAGCTTAGTATCGGGACAGGGGGCGAGATCACCCCTCCACTTT. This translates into CASSLVSGQGARSPLHF.

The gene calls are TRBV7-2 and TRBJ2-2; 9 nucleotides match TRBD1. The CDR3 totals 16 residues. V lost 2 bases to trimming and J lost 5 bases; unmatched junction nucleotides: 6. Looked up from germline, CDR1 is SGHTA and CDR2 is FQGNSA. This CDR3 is CASSLRWDRVTGELFF. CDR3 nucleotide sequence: TGTGCCAGCAGCTTACGTTGGGACAGGGTAACCGGGGAGCTGTTTTTT.

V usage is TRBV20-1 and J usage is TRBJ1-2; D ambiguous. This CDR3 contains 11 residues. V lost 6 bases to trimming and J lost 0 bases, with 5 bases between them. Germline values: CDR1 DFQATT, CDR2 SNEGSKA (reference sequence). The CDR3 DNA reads TGCAGTGCCCTGGCTAACTATGGCTACACCTTC. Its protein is CSALANYGYTF.

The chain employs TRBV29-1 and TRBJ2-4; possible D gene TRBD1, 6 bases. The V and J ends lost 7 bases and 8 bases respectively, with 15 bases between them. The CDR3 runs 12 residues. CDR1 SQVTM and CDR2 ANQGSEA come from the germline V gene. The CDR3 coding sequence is TGCAGCGCCGTTTACAGGGCACACATTCAGTACTTC. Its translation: CSAVYRAHIQYF.

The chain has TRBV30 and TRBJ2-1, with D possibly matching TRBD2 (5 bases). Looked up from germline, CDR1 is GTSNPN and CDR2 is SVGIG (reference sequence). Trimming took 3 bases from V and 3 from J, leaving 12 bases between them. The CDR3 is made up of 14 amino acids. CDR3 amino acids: CAWRSGMGYNEQFF. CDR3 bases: TGTGCCTGGAGGTCGGGGATGGGCTACAATGAGCAGTTCTTC.

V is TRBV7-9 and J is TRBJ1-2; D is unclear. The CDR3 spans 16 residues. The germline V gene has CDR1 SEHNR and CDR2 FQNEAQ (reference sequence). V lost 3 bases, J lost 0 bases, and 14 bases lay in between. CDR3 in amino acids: CASSFSGGGANYGYTF. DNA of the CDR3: TGTGCCAGCAGCTTCTCCGGCGGTGGAGCTAACTATGGCTACACCTTC.

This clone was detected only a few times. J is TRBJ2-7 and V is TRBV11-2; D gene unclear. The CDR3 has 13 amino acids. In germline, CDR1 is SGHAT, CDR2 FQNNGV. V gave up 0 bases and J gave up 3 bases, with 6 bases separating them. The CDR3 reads CASSLDTVYEQYF. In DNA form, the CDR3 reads TGTGCCAGCAGCTTAGACACGGTCTACGAGCAGTACTTC.